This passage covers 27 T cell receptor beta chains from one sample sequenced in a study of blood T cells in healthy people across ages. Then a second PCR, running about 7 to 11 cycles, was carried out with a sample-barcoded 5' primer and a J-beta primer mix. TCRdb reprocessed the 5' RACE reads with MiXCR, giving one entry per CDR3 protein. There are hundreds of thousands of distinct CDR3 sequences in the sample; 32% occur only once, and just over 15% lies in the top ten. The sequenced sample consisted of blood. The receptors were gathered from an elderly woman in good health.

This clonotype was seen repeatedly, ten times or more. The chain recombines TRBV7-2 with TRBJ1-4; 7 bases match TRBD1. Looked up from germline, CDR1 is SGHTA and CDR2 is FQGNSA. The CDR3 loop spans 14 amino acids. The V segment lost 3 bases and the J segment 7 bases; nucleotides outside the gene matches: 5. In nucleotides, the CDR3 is TGTGCCAGCAGCTTTAGACAGGGCAGTGAAAAACTGTTTTTT. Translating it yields CASSFRQGSEKLFF.

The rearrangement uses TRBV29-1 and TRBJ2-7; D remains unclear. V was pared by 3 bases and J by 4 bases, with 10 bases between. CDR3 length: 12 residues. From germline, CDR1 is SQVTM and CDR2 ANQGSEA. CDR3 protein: CSVEGPRYEQYF. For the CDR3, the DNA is TGCAGCGTTGAGGGTCCCAGATACGAGCAGTACTTC.

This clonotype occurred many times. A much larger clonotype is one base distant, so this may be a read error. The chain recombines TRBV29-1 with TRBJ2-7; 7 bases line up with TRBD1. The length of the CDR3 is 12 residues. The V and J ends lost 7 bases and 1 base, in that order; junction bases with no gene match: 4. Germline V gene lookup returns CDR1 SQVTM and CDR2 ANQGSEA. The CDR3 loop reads CSGTGVSYEQYF. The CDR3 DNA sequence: TGCAGCGGGACAGGTGTATCCTACGAGCAGTACTTC.

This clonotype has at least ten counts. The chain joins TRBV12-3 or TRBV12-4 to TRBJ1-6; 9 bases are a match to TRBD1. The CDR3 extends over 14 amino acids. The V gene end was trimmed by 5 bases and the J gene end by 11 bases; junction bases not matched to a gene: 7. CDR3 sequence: CASSLQGARAPLHF. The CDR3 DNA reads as TGTGCCAGCAGTCTACAGGGGGCGAGGGCACCCCTCCACTTT.

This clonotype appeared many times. This CDR3 is CASSYLERGSQYF. The CDR3 coding sequence is TGTGCCAGCAGTTACTTAGAGAGGGGTTCGCAGTATTTT. The chain has TRBV6-6 and TRBJ2-3; D tentatively fits TRBD1 or TRBD2 (5 bases each). The CDR3 contains 13 residues. CDR1 and CDR2 from the germline V gene are MNHNY and SVGAGI (reference sequence). V shed 1 base and J shed 10 bases, with 12 bases lying between them.

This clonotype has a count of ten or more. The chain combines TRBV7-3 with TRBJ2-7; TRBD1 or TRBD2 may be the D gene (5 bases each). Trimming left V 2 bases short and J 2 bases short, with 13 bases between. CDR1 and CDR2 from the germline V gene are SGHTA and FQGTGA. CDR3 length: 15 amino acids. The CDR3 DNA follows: TGTGCCAGCAGCTTAGGGTGGGGGATGACCTACGAGCAGTACTTC. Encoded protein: CASSLGWGMTYEQYF.

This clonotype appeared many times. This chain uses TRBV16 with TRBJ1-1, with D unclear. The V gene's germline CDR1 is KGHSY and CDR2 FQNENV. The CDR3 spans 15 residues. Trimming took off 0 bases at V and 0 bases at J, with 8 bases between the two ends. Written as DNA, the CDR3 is TGTGCCAGCAGCCAATCAGTCCAGATGAACACTGAAGCTTTCTTT. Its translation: CASSQSVQMNTEAFF.

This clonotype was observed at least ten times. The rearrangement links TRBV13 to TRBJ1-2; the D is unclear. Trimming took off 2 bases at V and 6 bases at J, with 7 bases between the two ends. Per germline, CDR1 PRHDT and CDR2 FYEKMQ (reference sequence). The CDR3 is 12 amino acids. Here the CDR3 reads CASSLHRDGYTF. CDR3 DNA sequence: TGTGCCAGCAGCTTACACCGGGATGGCTACACCTTC.

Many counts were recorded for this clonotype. CDR3 protein: CSVVDNYEQYF. The CDR3 DNA reads TGCAGCGTTGTGGACAACTACGAGCAGTACTTC. The chain uses TRBV29-1 and TRBJ2-7, with a weak D call TRBD1 (5 bases). The CDR3 totals 11 residues. The V gene's germline CDR1 is SQVTM and CDR2 ANQGSEA. V shed 4 bases and J shed 3 bases, with 7 bases lying between them.

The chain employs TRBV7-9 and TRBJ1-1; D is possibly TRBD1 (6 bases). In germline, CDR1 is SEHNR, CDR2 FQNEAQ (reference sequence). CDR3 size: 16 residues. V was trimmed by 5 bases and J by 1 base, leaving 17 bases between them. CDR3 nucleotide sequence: TGTGCCAGCAGCCCTCGGGGGGGGGCAGAGAACACTGAAGCTTTCTTT. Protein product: CASSPRGGAENTEAFF.

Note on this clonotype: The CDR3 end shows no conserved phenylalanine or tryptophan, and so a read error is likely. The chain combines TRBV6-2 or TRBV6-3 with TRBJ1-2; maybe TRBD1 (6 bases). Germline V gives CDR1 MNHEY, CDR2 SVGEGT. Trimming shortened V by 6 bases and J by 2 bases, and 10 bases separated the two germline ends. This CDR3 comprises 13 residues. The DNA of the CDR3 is TGTGCCAGCAGGACGACAGGAAACTATGGCTACACCGTC. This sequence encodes CASRTTGNYGYTV.

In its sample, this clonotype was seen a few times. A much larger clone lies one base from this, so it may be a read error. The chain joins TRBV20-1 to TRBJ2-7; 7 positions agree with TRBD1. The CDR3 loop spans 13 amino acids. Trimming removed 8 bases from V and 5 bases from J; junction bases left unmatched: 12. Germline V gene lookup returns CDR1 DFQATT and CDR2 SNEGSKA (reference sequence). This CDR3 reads CSTLGDSENEQYF. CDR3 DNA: TGCAGTACTTTGGGGGACAGTGAAAACGAGCAGTACTTC.

In DNA, the CDR3 is TGTGCCAGCAGCCTAGTCTCGGTTGAAACTAATGAAAAACTGTTTTTT. Translating it yields CASSLVSVETNEKLFF. The V and J genes are TRBV7-3 and TRBJ1-4; D unclear. CDR1 and CDR2 from the germline V gene are SGHTA and FQGTGA. The CDR3 loop spans 16 amino acids. Between the trimmed V and J ends, which lost 5 bases and 1 base, there was a span of 14 bases.

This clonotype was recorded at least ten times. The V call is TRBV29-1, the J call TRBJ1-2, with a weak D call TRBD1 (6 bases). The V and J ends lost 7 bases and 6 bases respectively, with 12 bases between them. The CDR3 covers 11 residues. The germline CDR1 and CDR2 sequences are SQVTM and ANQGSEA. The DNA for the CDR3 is TGCAGCGGTCAGGGGAATGATGGCTACACCTTC. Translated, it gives CSGQGNDGYTF.

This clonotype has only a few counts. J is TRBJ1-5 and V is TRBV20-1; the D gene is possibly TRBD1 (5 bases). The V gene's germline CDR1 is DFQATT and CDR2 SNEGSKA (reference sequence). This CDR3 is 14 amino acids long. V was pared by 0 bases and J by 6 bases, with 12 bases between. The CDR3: CSARDWTRRQPQHF. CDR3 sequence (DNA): TGCAGTGCTAGAGATTGGACACGTCGTCAGCCCCAGCATTTT.

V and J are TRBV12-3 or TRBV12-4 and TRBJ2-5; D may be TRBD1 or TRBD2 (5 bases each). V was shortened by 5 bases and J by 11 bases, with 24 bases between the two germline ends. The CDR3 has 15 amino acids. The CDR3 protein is CASSPLAGINNEQYF. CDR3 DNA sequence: TGTGCCAGCAGTCCTCTAGCAGGGATTAACAATGAGCAGTACTTC.

The DNA of the CDR3 is TGTGCCAGCATTTGGGGGTTCGCAGATACGCAGTATTTT. This translates into CASIWGFADTQYF. The chain employs TRBV12-3 or TRBV12-4 and TRBJ2-3; perhaps D is TRBD1 or TRBD2 (5 bases each). V was shortened by 7 bases and J by 4 bases, with 12 bases between the two germline ends. There are 13 residues in the CDR3.

This CDR3 reads CSVRYTDTQYF. In DNA form, the CDR3 reads TGCAGCGTCCGATACACAGATACGCAGTATTTT. J is TRBJ2-3 and V is TRBV29-1; D call uncertain. The CDR3 extends over 11 amino acids. Germline V CDR1 and CDR2: SQVTM, ANQGSEA. V was trimmed by 6 bases and J by 2 bases, leaving 6 bases between them.

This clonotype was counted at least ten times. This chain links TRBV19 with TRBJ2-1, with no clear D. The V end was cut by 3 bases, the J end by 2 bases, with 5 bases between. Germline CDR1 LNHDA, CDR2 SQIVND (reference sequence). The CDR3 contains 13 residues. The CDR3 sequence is CASSMIAYNEQFF. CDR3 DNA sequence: TGTGCCAGTAGTATGATAGCCTACAATGAGCAGTTCTTC.

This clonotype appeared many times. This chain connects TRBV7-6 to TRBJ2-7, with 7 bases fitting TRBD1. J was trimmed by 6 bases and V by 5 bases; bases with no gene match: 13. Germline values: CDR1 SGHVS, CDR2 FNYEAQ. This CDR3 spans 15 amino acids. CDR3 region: CASSPTGATPSEQYF. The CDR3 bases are TGTGCCAGCAGCCCCACAGGGGCGACGCCCTCCGAGCAGTACTTC.

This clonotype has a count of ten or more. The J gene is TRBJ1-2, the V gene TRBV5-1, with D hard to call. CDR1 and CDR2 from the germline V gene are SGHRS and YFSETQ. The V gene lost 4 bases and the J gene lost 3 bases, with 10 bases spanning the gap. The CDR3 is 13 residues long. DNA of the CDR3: TGCGCCAGCAGCGAGGAGGGTCACTATGGCTACACCTTC. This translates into CASSEEGHYGYTF.

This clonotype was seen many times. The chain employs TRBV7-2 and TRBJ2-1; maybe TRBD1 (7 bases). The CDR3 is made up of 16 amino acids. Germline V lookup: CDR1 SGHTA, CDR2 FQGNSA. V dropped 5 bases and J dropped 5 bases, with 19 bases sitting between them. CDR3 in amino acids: CASSLRATGRHNEQFF. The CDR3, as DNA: TGTGCCAGCAGCCTTCGTGCGACAGGGAGGCACAATGAGCAGTTCTTC.

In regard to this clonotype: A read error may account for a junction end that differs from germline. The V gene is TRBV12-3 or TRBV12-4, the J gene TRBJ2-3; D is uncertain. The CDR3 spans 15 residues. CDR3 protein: CASSSGSLGTDAQYF. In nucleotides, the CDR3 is TGTGCCAGCAGTTCCGGCTCCTTGGGCACAGATGCGCAGTATTTT.

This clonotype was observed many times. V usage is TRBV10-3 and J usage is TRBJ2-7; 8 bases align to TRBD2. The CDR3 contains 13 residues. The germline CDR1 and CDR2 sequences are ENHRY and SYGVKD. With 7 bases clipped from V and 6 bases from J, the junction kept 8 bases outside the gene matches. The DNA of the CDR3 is TGTGCCATCAACGACCTTGGGACTAGCGAGCAGTACTTC. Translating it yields CAINDLGTSEQYF.

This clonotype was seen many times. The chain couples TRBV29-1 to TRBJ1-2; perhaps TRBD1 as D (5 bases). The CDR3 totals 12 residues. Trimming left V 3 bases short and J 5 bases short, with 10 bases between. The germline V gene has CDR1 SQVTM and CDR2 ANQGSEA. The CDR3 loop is CSVEATEYGYTF. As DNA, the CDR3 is TGCAGCGTTGAGGCGACAGAGTATGGCTACACCTTC.

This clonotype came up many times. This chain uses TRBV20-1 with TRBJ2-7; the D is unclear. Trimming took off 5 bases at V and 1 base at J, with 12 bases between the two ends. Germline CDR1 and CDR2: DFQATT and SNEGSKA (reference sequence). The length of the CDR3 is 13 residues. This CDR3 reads CSAVKDGSYEQYF. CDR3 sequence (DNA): TGCAGTGCTGTAAAGGACGGATCCTACGAGCAGTACTTC.

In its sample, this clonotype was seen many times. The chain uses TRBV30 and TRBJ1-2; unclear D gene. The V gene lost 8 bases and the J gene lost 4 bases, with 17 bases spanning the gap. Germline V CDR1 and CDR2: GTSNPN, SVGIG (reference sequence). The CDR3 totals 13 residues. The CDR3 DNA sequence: TGTGCCACACCAGCGGGATTACCCTATGGCTACACCTTC. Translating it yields CATPAGLPYGYTF.